This TCR beta chain derives from a study of control samples from healthy donors and cancer patients. Data came from immunoSEQ multiplex PCR; TCRdb stores just in-frame clones and leaves some out. The sample lists 98,000 or so clones, over 60% seen once, with over 9.5% in the top ten. The CDR3 consists of 14 residues. The germline V gene encodes CDR1 WNHNN and CDR2 SYGVQD (reference sequence). Trimming shortened V by 6 bases and J by 7 bases, and 16 bases separated the two germline ends. The V gene is TRBV10-1, the J gene TRBJ2-1; D possibly corresponds to TRBD1 (6 bases). This TCR was sampled from a woman between 25 and 40 years old in good health. Sequencing was performed on blood. The CDR3 DNA reads as TGCGCCAGCAGCCTCACCAGGGGAAGGAATGAGCAGTTCTTC. Translating gives CASSLTRGRNEQFF.